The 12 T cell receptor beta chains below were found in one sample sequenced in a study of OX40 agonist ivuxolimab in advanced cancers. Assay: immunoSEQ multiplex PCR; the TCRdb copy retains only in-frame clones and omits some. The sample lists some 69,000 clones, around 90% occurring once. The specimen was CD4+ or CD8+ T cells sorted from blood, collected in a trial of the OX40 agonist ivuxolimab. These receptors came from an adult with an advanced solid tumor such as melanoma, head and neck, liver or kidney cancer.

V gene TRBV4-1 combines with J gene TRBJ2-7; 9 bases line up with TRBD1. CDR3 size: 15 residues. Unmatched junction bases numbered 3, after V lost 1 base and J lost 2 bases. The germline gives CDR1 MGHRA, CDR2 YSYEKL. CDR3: CASSQGDRGAYEQYF. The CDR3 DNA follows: TGCGCCAGCAGCCAAGGCGACAGGGGGGCCTACGAGCAGTACTTC.

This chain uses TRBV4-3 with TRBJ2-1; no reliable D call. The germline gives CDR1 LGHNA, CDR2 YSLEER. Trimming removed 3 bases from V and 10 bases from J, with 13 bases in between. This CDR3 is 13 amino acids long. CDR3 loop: CASSQETGLEQFF. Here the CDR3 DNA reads TGCGCCAGCAGCCAGGAAACCGGGCTCGAGCAGTTCTTC.

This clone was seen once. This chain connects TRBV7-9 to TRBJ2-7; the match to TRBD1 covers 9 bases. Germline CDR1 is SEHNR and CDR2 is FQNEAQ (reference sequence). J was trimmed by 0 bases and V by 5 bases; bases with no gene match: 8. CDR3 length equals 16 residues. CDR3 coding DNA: TGTGCCAGCAGCGACACCGGGACAGGGAACTCCTACGAGCAGTACTTC. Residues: CASSDTGTGNSYEQYF. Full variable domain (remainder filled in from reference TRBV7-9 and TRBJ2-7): DTGVSQNPRHKITKRGQNVTFRCDPISEHNRLYWYRQTLGQGPEFLTYFQNEAQLEKSRLLSDRFSAERPKGSFSTLEIQRTEQGDSAMYLCASSDTGTGNSYEQYFGPGTRLTVT.

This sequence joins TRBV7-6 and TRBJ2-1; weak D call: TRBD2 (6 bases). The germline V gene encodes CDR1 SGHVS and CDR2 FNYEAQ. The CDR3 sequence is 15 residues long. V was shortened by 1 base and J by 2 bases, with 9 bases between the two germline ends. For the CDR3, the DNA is TGTGCCAGCAGCTTAGGGGCGGGGACCTACAATGAGCAGTTCTTC. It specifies CASSLGAGTYNEQFF.

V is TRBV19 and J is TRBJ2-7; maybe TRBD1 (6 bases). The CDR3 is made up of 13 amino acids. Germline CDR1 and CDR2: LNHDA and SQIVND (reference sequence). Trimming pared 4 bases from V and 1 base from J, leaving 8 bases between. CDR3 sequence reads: CASSNRVSYEQYF. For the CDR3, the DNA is TGTGCCAGTAGTAACAGGGTTTCCTACGAGCAGTACTTC.

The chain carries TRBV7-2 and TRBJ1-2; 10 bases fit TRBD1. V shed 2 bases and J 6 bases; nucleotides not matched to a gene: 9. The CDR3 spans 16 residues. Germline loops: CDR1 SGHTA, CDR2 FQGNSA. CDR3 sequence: CASSLNSGTGVDGYTF. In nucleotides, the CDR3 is TGTGCCAGCAGCTTAAACTCCGGGACAGGGGTTGATGGCTACACCTTC.

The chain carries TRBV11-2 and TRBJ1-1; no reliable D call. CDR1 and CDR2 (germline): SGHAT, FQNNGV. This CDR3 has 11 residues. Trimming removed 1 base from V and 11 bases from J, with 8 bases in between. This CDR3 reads CASSLGDWAFF. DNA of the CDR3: TGTGCCAGCAGCTTAGGGGATTGGGCTTTCTTT.

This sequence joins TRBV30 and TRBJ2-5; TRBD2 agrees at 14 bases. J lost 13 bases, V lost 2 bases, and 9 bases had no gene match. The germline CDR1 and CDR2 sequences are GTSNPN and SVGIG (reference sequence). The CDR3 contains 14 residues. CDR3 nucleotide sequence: TGTGCCTGGAGTACCGGGACTAGCGGGAGAGAAAGGTACTTC. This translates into CAWSTGTSGRERYF.

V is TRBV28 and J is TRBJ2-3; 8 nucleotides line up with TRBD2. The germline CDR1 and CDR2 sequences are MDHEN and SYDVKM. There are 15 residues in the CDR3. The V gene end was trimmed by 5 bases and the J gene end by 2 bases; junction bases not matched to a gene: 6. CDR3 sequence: CASSPSGSSTDTQYF. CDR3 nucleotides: TGTGCCAGCAGTCCGAGCGGGAGTTCCACAGATACGCAGTATTTT.

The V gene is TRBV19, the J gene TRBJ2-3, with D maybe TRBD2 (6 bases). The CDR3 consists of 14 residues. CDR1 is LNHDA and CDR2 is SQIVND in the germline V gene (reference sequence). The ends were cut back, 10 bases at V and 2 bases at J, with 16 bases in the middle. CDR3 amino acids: CATERRGSTDTQYF. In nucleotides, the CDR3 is TGTGCCACCGAGCGGCGGGGTTCCACAGATACGCAGTATTTT.

CDR3 region: CASSFFVGQGDEQFF. CDR3 nucleotide sequence: TGTGCCAGCAGCTTTTTCGTGGGACAGGGTGATGAGCAGTTCTTC. The chain has TRBV11-3 and TRBJ2-1; TRBD1 matches 9 bases. After removal of 3 bases from V and 8 bases from J, the junction contained 8 bases not matched to a gene. Germline V gene sequence: CDR1 SGHNT, CDR2 YENEEA. The CDR3 covers 15 residues.

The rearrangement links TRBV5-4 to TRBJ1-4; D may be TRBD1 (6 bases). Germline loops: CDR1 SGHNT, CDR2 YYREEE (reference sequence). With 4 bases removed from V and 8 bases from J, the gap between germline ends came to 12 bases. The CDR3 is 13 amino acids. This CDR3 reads CASSQQGKEKLFF. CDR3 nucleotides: TGTGCCAGCAGCCAGCAGGGGAAGGAAAAACTGTTTTTT.